What follows describes a single T cell receptor (beta chain). Its antigen is still unknown. No per-base quality is available; no much larger clone lies one base away. These data are taken from a study of blood T cell repertoires in COVID-19 (dated by TCRdb to 2018 to 2021). General notes on the study: Collaborator samples came from the United States, Italy and Spain and covered acute and convalescent phases of COVID-19. The material from the prospective study consisted of cDNA or gDNA derived from T cells, B-cell-depleted T cells, or PBMCs. Deeply sampled blood TCRbeta repertoires from subjects exposed to, actively infected with, or recovered from COVID-19 were included in the dataset. The repertoires were made available in a free public database intended to serve as a resource for research on the immune response to SARS-CoV-2. Samples came from the ongoing ImmuneRACE study (first 160 participants) plus 1,254 subjects from 6 global collaborators. Sample metadata almost always included a de-identified subject ID, COVID-19 status, age in years and sex. Where HLA class I and class II types were available, the types were taken from metadata supplied by the sample provider, not from assay-based typing. Broader findings and caveats from the paper: The amount of clinical and demographic metadata varied by source and participant and was provided uncurated.

Collaborating institutions collected whole blood in K2EDTA tubes following their own protocols. For TCRbeta analysis, collaborators shipped samples in one of three forms: frozen whole blood, isolated PBMCs, or DNA extracted from either of those sample types. The immunoSEQ Assay, a bias-controlled multiplex PCR, was used to amplify TCRbeta CDR3 regions from genomic DNA. On the authors' methods: Nucleated cell counts per sample were estimated from amplification of reference gene primers within the assay. To quantify the absolute abundance of each unique TCRbeta CDR3 rearrangement, sequence reads were collapsed and filtered. For each sample, productive Simpson clonality was calculated as the square root of Simpson's diversity index across productive rearrangements. The table was pulled from immuneACCESS by TCRdb, which kept in-frame rearrangements only. Such tables lose some clones; where checked, under half of the loss comes from unresolved V genes, and the rest has no known cause. The V and J calls and the clone size are those of that table, but D and trimming were determined from the DNA. Counted in this sample were roughly 55,000 clones; over 75% of them appeared once. The ten most abundant clones make up around 6.9% of the sample.

Per the germline V gene (reference sequence), SGHNT is the CDR1 and YYREEE is the CDR2. V is shortened by 0 bases, J by 4 bases, and the region joining them spans 11 bases. Its CDR3 holds 15 amino acids, cysteine through phenylalanine. Only the CDR3 DNA is retained, 45 bases long and in frame from the first base. Sequenced sample: peripheral blood. This receptor was identified in a man aged 60 to 69 with active or convalescent COVID-19. The sequence links TRBV5-4 to TRBJ1-3; the D region possibly corresponds to TRBD1 (5 bases align). The bases are TGTGCCAGCAGCTTGGATGCAGGGAAAGGAAACACCATATATTTT. This codes for CASSLDAGKGNTIYF.